The entry below describes one T cell receptor (beta chain). Its antigen remains unidentified. This sample stems from a study of cytomegalovirus exposure and HLA in healthy donors. The primer mix had 60 Vbeta and 13 Jbeta primers. The assay was immunoSEQ multiplex PCR, and TCRdb's table has in-frame clones only and misses some. The repertoire holds over 65,000 clones, with approximately 77% as singletons. Trimming removed 4 bases from V and 0 bases from J, with 10 bases in between. This CDR3 region has 15 residues. Looked up from germline, CDR1 is MNHEY and CDR2 is SVGAGI. Study findings and constraints: The listing of 150 or so TCR beta chains classed them as cytomegalovirus-associated.

The chain employs TRBV6-5 and TRBJ1-5; perhaps TRBD1 as D (5 bases). The TCR was taken from a woman in her twenties or thirties in good health and CMV-seropositive. Source material: PBMCs. The CDR3 here is CASSSGGISNQPQHF. CDR3 sequence (DNA): TGTGCCAGCAGTTCGGGGGGTATTAGCAATCAGCCCCAGCATTTT.